This paragraph reports one T cell receptor beta chain. Antigen: not known. PCR was performed using 60 Vbeta and 13 Jbeta primers. TCRdb's copy holds only in-frame clones and misses some; the assay was immunoSEQ multiplex PCR. The data hold some 150,000 clones, with about 85% observed a single time. The data were taken from a study of cytomegalovirus exposure and HLA in healthy donors. Study details: HLA-typed donors were the source of around 77 million unique TCRs held in an early data release. Of all 400 or so donors who were genotyped, roughly 81% belonged to the Caucasian-associated ancestry cluster.

V lost 5 bases and J lost 2; bases outside the gene matches: 11. Germline CDR1 LNHDA, CDR2 SQIVND (reference sequence). The CDR3 loop spans 17 amino acids. Study-level results: Researchers catalogued 164 TCR beta chains as cytomegalovirus-associated.

The TCR originated in a woman between 18 and 30 years old in good health and CMV-seronegative. Sequenced material: PBMCs. The chain joins TRBV19 to TRBJ1-5; the match to TRBD1 covers 8 bases. This CDR3 reads CASSPSRQGIGNQPQHF. In DNA, the CDR3 is TGTGCCAGTAGTCCAAGCAGACAGGGGATTGGCAATCAGCCCCAGCATTTT.